This entry lists 10 T cell receptor beta chains sequenced from one sample in a study of blood T cell repertoires in COVID-19. Sequenced by immunoSEQ multiplex PCR; TCRdb stores in-frame clones only, minus some. Here the sample spans more than 200,000 clones, roughly 83% being singletons. What was sequenced was peripheral blood. The receptors here all came from a man aged 40-49 years with acute or convalescent COVID-19.

The CDR3 is CASSNRGTEAFF. CDR3 sequence (DNA): TGTGCCAGTAGCAACAGGGGAACTGAAGCTTTCTTT. The chain carries TRBV19 and TRBJ1-1; TRBD1 matches 7 bases. CDR1 and CDR2 from the germline V gene are LNHDA and SQIVND (reference sequence). The CDR3 has 12 residues. With 6 bases clipped from V and 5 bases from J, the junction kept 3 bases outside the gene matches.

This chain connects TRBV7-9 to TRBJ2-7; weak D call: TRBD1 (7 bases). This CDR3 is built from 13 residues. From germline, CDR1 is SEHNR and CDR2 FQNEAQ (reference sequence). The ends were cut back, 6 bases at V and 6 bases at J, with 15 bases in the middle. The CDR3 protein is CASSPDREVEQYF. The DNA of the CDR3 is TGTGCCAGCAGTCCAGACAGGGAGGTCGAGCAGTACTTC. The variable domain in full, with the rest retrieved from reference TRBV7-9 and TRBJ2-7, is DTGVSQNPRHKITKRGQNVTFRCDPISEHNRLYWYRQTLGQGPEFLTYFQNEAQLEKSRLLSDRFSAERPKGSFSTLEIQRTEQGDSAMYLCASSPDREVEQYFGPGTRLTVT.

This clone was seen only once. The rearrangement links TRBV5-5 to TRBJ2-3; TRBD1 agrees at 7 bases. In germline, CDR1 is SGHKS, CDR2 YYEKEE (reference sequence). The CDR3 is made up of 16 amino acids. The junction had 9 bases not matched to a gene; V was cut back by 2 bases and J by 3 bases. CDR3 amino acids: CASSFSTAGGTDTQYF. As DNA, the CDR3 is TGTGCCAGCAGCTTTAGTACGGCAGGGGGAACAGATACGCAGTATTTT.

In regard to this clone: This may come from a read error, since a much larger clone is one base off. The gene calls are TRBV5-4 and TRBJ1-1; D perhaps matches TRBD1 (5 bases). Germline loops: CDR1 SGHNT, CDR2 YYREEE (reference sequence). This CDR3 is 13 amino acids long. V shed 4 bases and J shed 1 base, with 8 bases lying between them. The CDR3 here is CASSVQANTEAFF. In DNA form, the CDR3 reads TGTGCCAGCAGCGTACAGGCGAACACTGAAGCTTTCTTT.

CDR3 bases: TGTGCCAGCAGTGAGCTTGGTGTACGGGGCTACACCTTC. Protein product: CASSELGVRGYTF. V is TRBV25-1 and J is TRBJ1-2, with D unresolved. Germline CDR1 reads MGHDK; CDR2 reads SYGVNS. V gave up 3 bases and J gave up 8 bases, with 13 bases separating them. This CDR3 comprises 13 residues.

The chain joins TRBV6-5 to TRBJ2-1, with 10 bases aligning to TRBD2. V was pared by 6 bases and J by 7 bases, with 6 bases of the junction left unmatched. This CDR3 spans 14 amino acids. Germline values: CDR1 MNHEY, CDR2 SVGAGI. The CDR3 loop is CASSAVAGGNEQFF. Here the CDR3 DNA reads TGTGCCAGCAGCGCCGTAGCGGGAGGTAATGAGCAGTTCTTC.

This clone appeared a few times. This chain links TRBV6-5 with TRBJ1-1, with 8 bases aligning to TRBD1. This CDR3 has 15 amino acids. Losses at the gene ends were 5 bases for V and 5 bases for J; bases not matched to a gene: 10. From germline, CDR1 is MNHEY and CDR2 SVGAGI. Here the CDR3 reads CASSISSGGGTEAFF. The DNA for the CDR3 is TGTGCCAGCAGTATATCGTCAGGGGGCGGAACTGAAGCTTTCTTT.

This clone was counted between two and nine times. This chain uses TRBV27 with TRBJ1-2; weak D call: TRBD1 (6 bases). V was shortened by 5 bases and J by 7 bases, with 17 bases between the two germline ends. CDR1 and CDR2 from the germline V gene are MNHEY and SMNVEV (reference sequence). The CDR3 is made up of 14 amino acids. CDR3 DNA sequence: TGTGCCAGCAGTCCCCTTCAGGGGTTGAGTGGCTACACCTTC. Protein: CASSPLQGLSGYTF.

The CDR3 loop is CASRQWEGGRANYGYTF. CDR3 nucleotide sequence: TGCGCCAGCAGACAATGGGAGGGGGGTAGAGCTAACTATGGCTACACCTTC. The V call is TRBV4-1, the J call TRBJ1-2; tentatively, D is TRBD1 (6 bases). Trimming stripped 6 bases from V and 0 bases from J, with 20 bases between. The CDR3 runs 17 residues. CDR1 is MGHRA, CDR2 YSYEKL, per germline.

The chain links TRBV11-2 to TRBJ2-2, with 12 nucleotides matching TRBD2. V dropped 3 bases and J dropped 1; count of bases not matched to a gene: 0. CDR3 length: 16 amino acids. CDR1 is SGHAT, CDR2 FQNNGV, per germline. As DNA, the CDR3 is TGTGCCAGCAGCTTGACTAGCGGGAGGAACACCGGGGAGCTGTTTTTT. Translating it yields CASSLTSGRNTGELFF.